This T cell receptor (beta chain) was observed in a study of siplizumab effects on memory and regulatory T cells. Worth noting for this clone: Its antigen is unidentified.

Overall study results and limits: In controls, about 28% of mappable alloreactive CD4+ clones were Treg-derived on average, versus roughly 74% with siplizumab. The diversity of naive T cells seemed greater than that of memory cells, and their alloresponse contribution seemed major.

The CDR3 length is 13 residues. V lost 4 bases to trimming and J lost 0 bases, with 4 bases between them. From germline, CDR1 is MNHNY and CDR2 SVGAGI (reference sequence). Clones were read by immunoSEQ multiplex PCR, and TCRdb kept only the in-frame ones, dropping some. The sample yields roughly 60,000 clones, around 96% seen once. The sample comprised naive CD8+ T cells sorted from blood. This chain links TRBV6-6 with TRBJ1-5, with unresolved D. This receptor was identified in a human donor in good health. The CDR3 loop is CASSSYSNQPQHF. CDR3 bases: TGTGCCAGCAGTTCCTATAGCAATCAGCCCCAGCATTTT.